One sample yielded the 10 T cell receptor beta chains listed below, sequenced in a study of T cells in Graves' hyperthyroidism and ophthalmopathy. RNA transcripts gave rise to amplified TCR beta CDR3 regions. First-round RT-PCR of the TCR CDR3 relied on the HTBI primer set. Each CDR3 protein gets one entry after TCRdb re-called the multiplex PCR reads with MiXCR. The sample carries 550,000 to 800,000 distinct CDR3 sequences, about 17% recorded once. Source material: blood. These receptors were obtained from a man aged 18 to 30 with Graves' hyperthyroidism.

This chain joins TRBV7-6 and TRBJ2-3, with unresolved D. Trimming left V 1 base short and J 5 bases short, with 7 bases between. Germline lookup yields CDR1 SGHVS and CDR2 FNYEAQ. The CDR3 is 13 amino acids. The CDR3 sequence: CASSLGDLDTQYF. CDR3 coding DNA: TGTGCCAGCAGCTTAGGTGACTTAGATACGCAGTATTTT.

This clonotype showed up just a few times. V is TRBV5-8 and J is TRBJ1-6; TRBD1 matches 9 bases. Germline CDR1 is SGHTS and CDR2 is YDEGEE. The length of the CDR3 is 16 residues. V lost 4 bases and J lost 8; bases outside the gene matches: 10. This CDR3 reads CASSPGGDRGDSPLHF. CDR3 coding DNA: TGTGCCAGCAGCCCGGGGGGAGACAGGGGGGATTCACCCCTCCACTTT. The complete variable domain, with remaining parts taken from reference TRBV5-8 and TRBJ1-6, reads EAGVTQSPTHLIKTRGQQATLRCSPISGHTSVYWYQQALGLGLQFLLWYDEGEERNRGNFPPRFSGRQFPNYSSELNVNALELEDSALYLCASSPGGDRGDSPLHFGNGTRLTVT.

This clonotype has a count of ten or more. The chain joins TRBV5-1 to TRBJ2-1; the match to TRBD1 covers 9 bases. This CDR3 spans 14 amino acids. CDR1 and CDR2 (germline): SGHRS, YFSETQ. V trimming: 4 bases; J trimming: 5 bases; junction bases outside the gene matches: 4. The CDR3 region is CASSPQGANNEQFF. The DNA for the CDR3 is TGCGCCAGCAGCCCACAGGGGGCCAACAATGAGCAGTTCTTC.

This clonotype came up a few times. This chain links TRBV12-3 or TRBV12-4 with TRBJ2-7; 8 bases match TRBD1. The CDR3 has 15 amino acids. V trimming: 7 bases; J trimming: 0 bases; junction bases outside the gene matches: 8. The CDR3 here is CASITQGVLSYEQYF. The CDR3 DNA is TGTGCCAGCATCACACAGGGGGTCCTCTCCTACGAGCAGTACTTC.

The chain recombines TRBV20-1 with TRBJ2-7; D is perhaps TRBD2 (5 bases). Trimming removed 5 bases at V and 0 bases at J, with 14 bases between. CDR3 length: 14 residues. Germline loops: CDR1 DFQATT, CDR2 SNEGSKA (reference sequence). The CDR3 here is CSASISASSYEQYF. Written as DNA, the CDR3 is TGCAGTGCTTCTATTAGCGCTAGCTCCTACGAGCAGTACTTC.

The table lists this clonotype with many counts. The chain carries TRBV20-1 and TRBJ2-3, with D tentatively TRBD2 (5 bases). V lost 5 bases and J lost 3, with 15 bases in between. The germline gives CDR1 DFQATT, CDR2 SNEGSKA (reference sequence). The CDR3 is 14 amino acids. The CDR3 loop reads CSASQGSATDTQYF. The CDR3 DNA reads as TGCAGTGCTTCCCAAGGGAGTGCGACAGATACGCAGTATTTT.

This clonotype was recorded at least ten times. The CDR3 reads CASSPVGHKSQYF. The CDR3 bases are TGTGCCAGCAGTCCGGTAGGCCACAAGTCGCAGTATTTT. The chain recombines TRBV7-2 with TRBJ2-3; D gene ambiguous. The CDR3 spans 13 residues. The V gene's germline CDR1 is SGHTA and CDR2 FQGNSA. The V end lost 6 bases, the J end lost 10 bases, and 17 bases lay between the germline ends.

In this sample, this clonotype turned up many times. The chain combines TRBV5-6 with TRBJ1-1, with 7 bases fitting TRBD1. V lost 4 bases and J lost 11; bases outside the gene matches: 8. CDR1 SGHDT and CDR2 YYEEEE come from the germline V gene. This CDR3 comprises 12 residues. The CDR3 is CASSLRTGRAFF. For the CDR3, the DNA is TGTGCCAGCAGCCTGAGGACAGGAAGGGCTTTCTTT.

This clonotype was seen ten or more times. J is TRBJ2-3 and V is TRBV2; the D gene is possibly TRBD1 (6 bases). The CDR3 loop spans 13 amino acids. Germline assignment: CDR1 SNHLY and CDR2 FYNNEI. Trimming removed 7 bases from V and 7 bases from J, with 15 bases in between. CDR3 nucleotide sequence: TGTGCCAGCAAACAGGGTATTTTGAATACGCAGTATTTT. Protein sequence: CASKQGILNTQYF.

With respect to this clonotype: Being one base from a much bigger clone, this may be a read error. This rearrangement joins TRBV6-1 to TRBJ2-2; D unresolved. Trimming left V 7 bases short and J 0 bases short, with 12 bases between. Germline assignment: CDR1 MNHNS and CDR2 SASEGT. The CDR3 spans 15 residues. CDR3: CASKQWAPNTGELFF. Written as DNA, the CDR3 is TGTGCCAGCAAGCAGTGGGCCCCGAACACCGGGGAGCTGTTTTTT.